This is a list of T cell receptor beta chains from one sample in a study of T-cell memory formation after mild COVID-19. TCRdb itself ran the 5' RACE reads through MiXCR, one entry per CDR3 protein. The data show more than 75,000 distinct CDR3 sequences, with about 14% seen just once and 30% to 35% held by the top ten. The specimen was PBMCs or a T cell subset sorted from them (not recorded which). Source of these receptors: an adult woman who had mild COVID-19 (a few samples of this study predate the infection). Cell type and time point are not known. CDR3s include the opening cysteine and the closing phenylalanine or tryptophan. A D gene is named only where the DNA matches it firmly. Clone size is given for some rows only: seen once, a few or many times, or a class if the clone is expanded.

size	D	V	J	DNA	CDR3
.	TRBD2	TRBV4-2	TRBJ2-2	TGTGCCAGCAGCCTCCCCTGGACTAGCGGGGCCATCAACACCGGGGAGCTGTTTTTT	CASSLPWTSGAINTGELFF
.	.	TRBV25-1	TRBJ2-3	TGTGCCAGCAGTGAATTTAGTCTCACAGATACGCAGTATTTT	CASSEFSLTDTQYF
.	TRBD1	TRBV5-1	TRBJ1-2	TGCGCCAGCAGCTTCAGGACAGGGTACGATGGCTACACCTTC	CASSFRTGYDGYTF
.	.	TRBV4-1	TRBJ2-7	TGCGCCAGCCGGACAGCCCTAGACTCCTACGAGCAGTACTTC	CASRTALDSYEQYF
.	.	TRBV25-1	TRBJ1-4	TGTGCCAGCAGTGAATATGAAGAAAAACTGTTTTTT	CASSEYEEKLFF
few	.	TRBV20-1	TRBJ2-7	TGCAGTGCTACAGGCAGGGACAAAGGGCTTGGCTCCTACGAGCAGTACTTC	CSATGRDKGLGSYEQYF
few	TRBD2	TRBV11-2	TRBJ2-5	TGTGCCAGCAGCGGCAGCGGGAGCGTAGGAGAGACCCAGTACTTC	CASSGSGSVGETQYF
few	TRBD2	TRBV6-5	TRBJ2-2	TGTGCCAGCAGTTACCACGCGACTAGCGGGGGGGCCCCGAACACCGGGGAGCTGTTTTTT	CASSYHATSGGAPNTGELFF
few	.	TRBV4-3	TRBJ2-2	TGCGCCAGCAGCCAAGGGACCGGGACCCTTTTGGGGGAGCTGTTTTTT	CASSQGTGTLLGELFF
few	.	TRBV27	TRBJ2-7	TGTGCCAGCAGTTTCGGGACACCCAACGAGCAGTACTTC	CASSFGTPNEQYF
.	.	TRBV25-1	TRBJ1-1	TGTGCCAGCAGCGGGATAGGGGATGATGGTCCTACTGAAGCTTTCTTT	CASSGIGDDGPTEAFF
.	TRBD2	TRBV18	TRBJ2-5	TGTGCCAGCTCACCACCGATTGGTTCGCGGGCTAGCGGGAGGGAAACGGAAGAGACCCAGTACTTC	CASSPPIGSRASGRETEETQYF
.	.	TRBV6-5	TRBJ2-7	TGTGCCAGCACCGACTCCGTGGCAGGGCGAAACGAGCAGTACTTC	CASTDSVAGRNEQYF
many	TRBD2	TRBV7-9	TRBJ2-3	TGTGCCAGCAGCCCGACTAGCGGGGGTACAGATACGCAGTATTTT	CASSPTSGGTDTQYF
.	.	TRBV4-1	TRBJ1-1	TGCGCCAGCACGGGCCAAGGGGGGACGAACACTGAAGCTTTCTTT	CASTGQGGTNTEAFF
few	.	TRBV4-1	TRBJ2-1	TGCGCCAGCAGCCCTTGGGACGTCTCTAAAATGGGGAATGAGCAGTTCTTC	CASSPWDVSKMGNEQFF
.	TRBD1	TRBV6-2/TRBV6-3	TRBJ1-2	TGTGCCAGCCCCCGGGACAGCCGCAACTATGGCTACACCTTC	CASPRDSRNYGYTF
.	TRBD2	TRBV7-2	TRBJ2-1	TGTGCCAGCAGGCGGGGGGATTACAATGAGCAGTTCTTC	CASRRGDYNEQFF
.	.	TRBV20-1	TRBJ2-7	TGCAGTGCTAGAGGTGATGAGACCTTTACCCACTTC	CSARGDETFTHF
.	TRBD1	TRBV4-1	TRBJ2-3	TGCGCCAGCAGCTCCGACAGGGGGGGGACAGATACGCAGTATTTT	CASSSDRGGTDTQYF
few	TRBD2	TRBV29-1	TRBJ2-1	TGCAGCGTTGATGGGGCGGGAGGCACCTACAATGAGCAGTTCTTC	CSVDGAGGTYNEQFF
few	TRBD1	TRBV5-4	TRBJ2-7	TGTGCCAGCAGCCACGGACAGGGGTCCTCCTACGAGCAGTACTTC	CASSHGQGSSYEQYF
few	TRBD1	TRBV6-5	TRBJ2-7	TGTGCCAGCAGTTTAACCGGGACAGGAGACTACGAGCAGTACTTC	CASSLTGTGDYEQYF
.	TRBD1	TRBV19	TRBJ1-1	TGTGCCACTACTCAGGGGGCACTTGGCGCTTTCTTT	CATTQGALGAFF
many	TRBD2	TRBV9	TRBJ2-1	TGTGCCAGCAGCGTGGGGACTAGCGGATACAATGAGCAGTTCTTC	CASSVGTSGYNEQFF
.	TRBD1	TRBV3-1	TRBJ1-6	TGTGCCAGCAGCCCATACCGACAGGGGGCGGATTCACCCCTCCACTTT	CASSPYRQGADSPLHF
few	.	TRBV11-3	TRBJ2-7	TGTGCCAGCAGCCCCCTCGGGCCAGCCTACGAGCAGTACTTC	CASSPLGPAYEQYF
few	TRBD1	TRBV6-5	TRBJ2-5	TGTGCCAGCAGCCTAACAGGGGACGGAGAGACCCAGTACTTC	CASSLTGDGETQYF